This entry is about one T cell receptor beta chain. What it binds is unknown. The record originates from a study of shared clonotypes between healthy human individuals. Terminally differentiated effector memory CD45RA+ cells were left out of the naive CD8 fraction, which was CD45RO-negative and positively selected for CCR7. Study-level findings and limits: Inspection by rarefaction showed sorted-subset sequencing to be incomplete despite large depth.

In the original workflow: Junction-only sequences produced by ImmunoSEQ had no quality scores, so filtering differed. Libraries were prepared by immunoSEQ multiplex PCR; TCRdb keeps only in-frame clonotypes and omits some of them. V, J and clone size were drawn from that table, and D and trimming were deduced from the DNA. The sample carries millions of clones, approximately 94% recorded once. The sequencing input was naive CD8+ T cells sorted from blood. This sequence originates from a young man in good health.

CDR3 nucleotides: TGTGCCAGCAAATCATCGGGGGCGCTTAATCAGCCCCAGCATTTT. This sequence encodes CASKSSGALNQPQHF. V usage is TRBV2 and J usage is TRBJ1-5; tentatively, D is TRBD1 (6 bases). CDR1 and CDR2 from the germline V gene are SNHLY and FYNNEI. The CDR3 loop spans 15 amino acids. V dropped 7 bases and J dropped 4 bases, with 17 bases sitting between them.